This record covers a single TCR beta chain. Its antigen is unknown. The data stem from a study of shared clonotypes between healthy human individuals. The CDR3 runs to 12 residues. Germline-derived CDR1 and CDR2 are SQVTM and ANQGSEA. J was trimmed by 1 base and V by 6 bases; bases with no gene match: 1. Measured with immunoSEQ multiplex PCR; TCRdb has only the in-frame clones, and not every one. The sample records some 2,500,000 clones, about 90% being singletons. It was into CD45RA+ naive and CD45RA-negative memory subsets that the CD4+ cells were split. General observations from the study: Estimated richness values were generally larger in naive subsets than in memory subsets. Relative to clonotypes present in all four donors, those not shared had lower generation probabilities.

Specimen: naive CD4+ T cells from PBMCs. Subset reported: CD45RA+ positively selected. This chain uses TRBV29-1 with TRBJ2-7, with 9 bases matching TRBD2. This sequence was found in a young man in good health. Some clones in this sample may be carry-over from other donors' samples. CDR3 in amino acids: CSVGLASYEQYF. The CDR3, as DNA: TGCAGCGTCGGACTAGCGTCCTACGAGCAGTACTTC.